The present entry profiles one T cell receptor (beta chain) with its context. The data stem from a study of blood T cell repertoires in COVID-19. Study-level information: PBMCs, B-cell-depleted T cells, or T cells provided the cDNA or gDNA that made up the material.

In the authors' workflow: Scientists estimated how many nucleated cells there were by amplifying reference gene primers. Produced via immunoSEQ multiplex PCR; TCRdb's table is partial and in-frame only. From that table come the V and J calls and clone size; the DNA was used to work out D and trimming. Found here are hundreds of thousands of clones, roughly 86% of them singletons; the top ten hold roughly 3.1%. The V end was cut by 6 bases, the J end by 0 bases, with 3 bases between. The CDR3 sequence is 12 residues long. Cohorts were assigned according to the clinical history that participants reported.

The V call is TRBV12-3 or TRBV12-4, the J call TRBJ1-3, with D unresolved. The TCR originated in a middle-aged woman with acute COVID-19. The sample taken for sequencing was PBMCs or T cells enriched from blood (not recorded which). CDR3 DNA sequence: TGTGCCAGCAGCCTCTCTGGAAACACCATATATTTT. Translation gives CASSLSGNTIYF.